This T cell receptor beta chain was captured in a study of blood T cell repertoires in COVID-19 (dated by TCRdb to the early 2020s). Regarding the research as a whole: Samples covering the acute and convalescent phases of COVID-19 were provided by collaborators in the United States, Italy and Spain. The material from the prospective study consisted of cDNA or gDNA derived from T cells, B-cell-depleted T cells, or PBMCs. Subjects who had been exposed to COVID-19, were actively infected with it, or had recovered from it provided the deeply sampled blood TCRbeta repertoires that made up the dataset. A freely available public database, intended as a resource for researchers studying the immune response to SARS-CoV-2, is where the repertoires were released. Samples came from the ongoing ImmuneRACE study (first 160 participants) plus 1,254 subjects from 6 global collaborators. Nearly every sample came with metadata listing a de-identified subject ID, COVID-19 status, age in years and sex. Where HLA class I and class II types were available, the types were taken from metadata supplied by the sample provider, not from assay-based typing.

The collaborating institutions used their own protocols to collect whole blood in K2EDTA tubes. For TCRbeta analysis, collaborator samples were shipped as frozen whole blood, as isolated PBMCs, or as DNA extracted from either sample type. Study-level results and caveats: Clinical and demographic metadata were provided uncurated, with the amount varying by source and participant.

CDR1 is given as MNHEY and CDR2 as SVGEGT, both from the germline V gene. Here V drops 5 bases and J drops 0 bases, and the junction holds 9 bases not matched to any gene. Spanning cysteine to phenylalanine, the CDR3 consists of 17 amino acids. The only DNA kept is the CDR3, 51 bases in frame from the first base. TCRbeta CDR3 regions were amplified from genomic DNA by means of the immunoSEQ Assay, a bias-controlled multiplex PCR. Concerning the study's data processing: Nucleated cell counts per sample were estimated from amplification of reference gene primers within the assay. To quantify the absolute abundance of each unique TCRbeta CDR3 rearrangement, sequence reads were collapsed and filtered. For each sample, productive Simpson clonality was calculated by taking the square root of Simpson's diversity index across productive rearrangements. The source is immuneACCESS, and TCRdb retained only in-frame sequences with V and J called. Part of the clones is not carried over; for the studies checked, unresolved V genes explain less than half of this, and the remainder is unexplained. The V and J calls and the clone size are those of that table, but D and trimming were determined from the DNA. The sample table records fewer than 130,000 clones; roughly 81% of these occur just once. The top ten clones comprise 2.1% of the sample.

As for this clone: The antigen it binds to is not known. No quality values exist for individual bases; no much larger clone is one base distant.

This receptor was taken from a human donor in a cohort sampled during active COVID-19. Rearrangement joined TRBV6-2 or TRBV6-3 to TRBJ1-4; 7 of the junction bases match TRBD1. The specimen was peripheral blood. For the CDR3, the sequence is CASSRGQLLATNEKLFF. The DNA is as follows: TGTGCCAGCAGTCGGGGACAGCTGCTTGCAACTAATGAAAAACTGTTTTTT.